Each of the 21 T cell receptor beta chains below was sequenced from the same sample in a study of blood T cell repertoires in COVID-19. Generated by immunoSEQ multiplex PCR, the TCRdb table keeps only in-frame clones and is missing some. The sample has about 99,000 clones, roughly nine tenths seen once. Sequencing was performed on peripheral blood. The receptors were gathered from a human donor in a cohort sampled during active COVID-19.

This CDR3 is CASSLPRGGQETQYF. As DNA, the CDR3 is TGTGCCAGCAGTCTCCCGCGGGGGGGCCAAGAGACCCAGTACTTC. The chain links TRBV2 to TRBJ2-5, with 9 bases aligning to TRBD2. The CDR3 has 15 residues. Germline V gives CDR1 SNHLY, CDR2 FYNNEI. Trimming removed 5 bases from V and 1 base from J; junction bases left unmatched: 5.

This chain uses TRBV9 with TRBJ2-7, with 7 bases matching TRBD1. The V gene's germline CDR1 is SGDLS and CDR2 YYNGEE. CDR3 length: 15 amino acids. Trimming at V came to 1 base and at J to 5 bases, leaving 9 bases not matched to a gene. The DNA of the CDR3 is TGTGCCAGCAGCGTAACCCCCAGGGGGAGCAACGAGCAGTACTTC. Translation gives CASSVTPRGSNEQYF.

The V gene is TRBV4-3, the J gene TRBJ2-1; 9 bases map to TRBD2. Germline CDR1 and CDR2: LGHNA and YSLEER. The CDR3 is 13 residues long. V lost 7 bases to trimming and J lost 8 bases; unmatched junction nucleotides: 6. The CDR3 region has the DNA TGCGCCAGCAAGGTAGCGGGAGAGGATGAGCAGTTCTTC. It encodes CASKVAGEDEQFF.

The rearrangement uses TRBV10-3 and TRBJ2-5; TRBD2 aligns across 8 bases. From germline, CDR1 is ENHRY and CDR2 SYGVKD. The trim removed 3 bases at V and 2 bases at J, leaving 8 bases unmatched. The length of the CDR3 is 16 residues. CDR3 loop: CAISDPPGGQQETQYF. DNA for the CDR3: TGTGCCATCAGTGATCCTCCGGGGGGGCAGCAAGAGACCCAGTACTTC.

V is TRBV30 and J is TRBJ1-3; 8 bases fit TRBD1. Trimming at V came to 1 base and at J to 8 bases, leaving 4 bases not matched to a gene. Germline V gene sequence: CDR1 GTSNPN, CDR2 SVGIG (reference sequence). The CDR3 totals 13 residues. The CDR3 DNA follows: TGTGCCTGGAGTGCCCAGGGGGCAGACACCATATATTTT. Its translation is CAWSAQGADTIYF.

The chain uses TRBV10-1 and TRBJ2-3, with D hard to call. Trimming removed 6 bases from V and 0 bases from J, with 16 bases in between. The CDR3 extends over 16 amino acids. The germline CDR1 and CDR2 sequences are WNHNN and SYGVQD (reference sequence). This CDR3 reads CASSLTTLPSTDTQYF. The DNA of the CDR3 is TGCGCCAGCAGCCTCACTACCCTCCCTAGCACAGATACGCAGTATTTT.

The chain uses TRBV9 and TRBJ2-1; TRBD2 matches 7 bases. The CDR3 runs 15 residues. Trimming at V came to 4 bases and at J to 2 bases, leaving 6 bases not matched to a gene. Germline CDR1 reads SGDLS; CDR2 reads YYNGEE. In DNA, the CDR3 is TGTGCCAGCAGCCCCTCGGGAGGCACCTACAATGAGCAGTTCTTC. Amino acids: CASSPSGGTYNEQFF.

V is TRBV4-3 and J is TRBJ1-1; the D gene is possibly TRBD1 (5 bases). The germline gives CDR1 LGHNA, CDR2 YSLEER. V was shortened by 1 base and J by 4 bases, with 19 bases between the two germline ends. The CDR3 contains 17 residues. Here the CDR3 DNA reads TGCGCCAGCAGCCAAGCGGGGGGGGACGAATATCGCACTGAAGCTTTCTTT. It yields the protein CASSQAGGDEYRTEAFF.

The V call is TRBV9, the J call TRBJ1-3, with TRBD1 as a possible D gene (5 bases). V was cut by 2 bases and J by 0 bases, with 15 bases left in between. The germline CDR1 and CDR2 sequences are SGDLS and YYNGEE. This CDR3 region has 17 residues. This chain's CDR3 is CASSVGGGLSSGNTIYF. Here the CDR3 DNA reads TGTGCCAGCAGCGTGGGGGGAGGGCTGAGCTCTGGAAACACCATATATTTT.

A word on this clone: A single base separates this from a much larger clone, so it may be a read error. The rearrangement uses TRBV6-5 and TRBJ2-7; 7 bases align to TRBD1. J gave up 4 bases and V 6 bases, and 3 bases lay outside the gene matches. This CDR3 is built from 12 residues. CDR1 and CDR2 from the germline V gene are MNHEY and SVGAGI. CDR3: CASRPQGYEQYF. The DNA for the CDR3 is TGTGCCAGCAGACCACAGGGGTACGAGCAGTACTTC.

In DNA, the CDR3 is TGTGCCAGCAGCACGGAGAGGGGTAGCGGGAGTGTACGGTACTTC. This translates into CASSTERGSGSVRYF. V usage is TRBV9 and J usage is TRBJ2-5; TRBD2 matches 9 bases. The CDR3 totals 15 residues. V lost 4 bases to trimming and J lost 13 bases; unmatched junction nucleotides: 17. Germline V CDR1 and CDR2: SGDLS, YYNGEE.

This clone was seen just once. CDR3 DNA sequence: TGTGCCAGCACCGCCGGGGGGTCCGGGGAGCTGTTTTTT. The encoded protein is CASTAGGSGELFF. The rearrangement joins TRBV6-5 to TRBJ2-2; 7 bases map to TRBD2. CDR1 is MNHEY, CDR2 SVGAGI, per germline. The CDR3 consists of 13 residues. Trimming cost V 7 bases and J 6 bases; bases outside gene matches: 5.

The chain carries TRBV10-2 and TRBJ2-7; unclear D gene. Germline V gene sequence: CDR1 WSHSY, CDR2 SAAADI. The CDR3 loop spans 14 amino acids. Trimming removed 5 bases from V and 6 bases from J, with 17 bases in between. This CDR3 reads CASSKAPPEAEQYF. CDR3 nucleotide sequence: TGCGCCAGCAGTAAAGCCCCCCCAGAGGCCGAGCAGTACTTC.

This rearrangement joins TRBV9 to TRBJ2-3; TRBD1 might be the D (5 bases). Germline V gene lookup returns CDR1 SGDLS and CDR2 YYNGEE. This CDR3 region has 21 residues. V was shortened by 0 bases and J by 2 bases, with 28 bases between the two germline ends. The CDR3 DNA reads as TGTGCCAGCAGCGTAGCCCTCGGCAGGGTAGGCCCCCTTTCTCTCACAGATACGCAGTATTTT. Translated: CASSVALGRVGPLSLTDTQYF.

The CDR3 region has the DNA TGTGCCAGCAGTCCTAACAGACAGGGAGCGAACACCGGGGAGCTGTTTTTT. It translates to CASSPNRQGANTGELFF. The rearrangement joins TRBV6-6 to TRBJ2-2; 7 nucleotides match TRBD1. J lost 0 bases, V lost 5 bases, and 9 bases had no gene match. The CDR3 consists of 17 residues. CDR1 is MNHNY, CDR2 SVGAGI, per germline (reference sequence).

This clone was found once. The chain employs TRBV30 and TRBJ1-2, with D perhaps matching TRBD1 (5 bases). V gave up 7 bases and J gave up 2 bases, with 14 bases separating them. Germline-derived CDR1 and CDR2 are GTSNPN and SVGIG (reference sequence). The CDR3 sequence is 13 residues long. The CDR3 coding sequence is TGTGCCTCGCAGGGCGGTAGCAACTATGGCTACACCTTC. This sequence encodes CASQGGSNYGYTF.

The chain is built from TRBV19 and TRBJ2-7; TRBD2 aligns across 15 bases. Trimming at V came to 3 bases and at J to 3 bases, leaving 9 bases not matched to a gene. The CDR3 is made up of 18 amino acids. Germline CDR1 reads LNHDA; CDR2 reads SQIVND (reference sequence). CDR3 sequence (DNA): TGTGCCAGTAGTATGCGGGGACTAGCGGGAGGTCCTGACTACGAGCAGTACTTC. This translates into CASSMRGLAGGPDYEQYF. Full variable domain (outside the CDR3, taken from reference TRBV19 and TRBJ2-7): DGGITQSPKYLFRKEGQNVTLSCEQNLNHDAMYWYRQDPGQGLRLIYYSQIVNDFQKGDIAEGYSVSREKKESFPLTVTSAQKNPTAFYLCASSMRGLAGGPDYEQYFGPGTRLTVT.

The chain uses TRBV24-1 and TRBJ2-3, with 10 bases lining up with TRBD1. Trimming removed 4 bases from V and 1 base from J; junction bases left unmatched: 4. The germline V gene has CDR1 KGHDR and CDR2 SFDVKD. CDR3 length: 16 residues. The CDR3 spells CATSDPGTGGTDTQYF. The CDR3 nucleotides are TGTGCCACCAGTGACCCCGGGACAGGGGGCACAGATACGCAGTATTTT.

On this clone itself: The sample carries other DNA sequences with the same CDR3. The V gene is TRBV5-1, the J gene TRBJ1-6, with TRBD1 matching over 8 bases. This CDR3 region has 14 residues. Germline CDR1 and CDR2: SGHRS and YFSETQ. J was trimmed by 10 bases and V by 4 bases; bases with no gene match: 7. The CDR3 bases are TGCGCCAGCAGCCTCGGACAGGGAGTATCACCCCTCCACTTT. Translating it yields CASSLGQGVSPLHF.

This chain joins TRBV6-6 and TRBJ2-4, with TRBD1 matching 10 bases. The trim removed 5 bases at V and 1 base at J, leaving 8 bases unmatched. In germline, CDR1 is MNHNY, CDR2 SVGAGI (reference sequence). The CDR3 is 17 amino acids. The CDR3 loop reads CASSPGTGAWAKNIQYF. The CDR3, as DNA: TGTGCCAGCAGTCCGGGGACAGGGGCTTGGGCCAAAAACATTCAGTACTTC.

V is TRBV28 and J is TRBJ1-2; D might be TRBD1 (6 bases). The germline V gene encodes CDR1 MDHEN and CDR2 SYDVKM. There are 16 residues in the CDR3. Trimming cost V 6 bases and J 4 bases, with 21 bases left between them. CDR3: CASSPDEGVFGYGYTF. The CDR3 coding sequence is TGTGCCAGCAGCCCCGACGAGGGGGTCTTTGGCTATGGCTACACCTTC.